This T cell receptor beta chain was sequenced in a study of cytomegalovirus exposure and HLA in healthy donors (TCRdb year 2017). Background on the whole study: According to an earlier analysis of 550 to 700 of the donors, 200 million or so T cells yielded 117 million unique TCR beta sequences and more than 250 Gb of sequence data. An early release covering just under 650 HLA-typed donors comprised about 310 gigabases of sequencing data and roughly 85 million unique TCR sequences. Among the roughly 380 genotyped donors, approximately 81% belonged to the genetic ancestry cluster associated with self-reported Caucasian donors. The study was designed to test whether signatures of past pathogen exposure could be identified by cataloging public T cell receptors. The study used immunosequencing to profile the T cell repertoires of more than 650 subjects and linked those repertoires to cytomegalovirus serostatus. Along with the 666-subject first cohort, a separate validation cohort of over a hundred different subjects was used. To predict cytomegalovirus infection status, the study brought together high-throughput TCR immunosequencing, statistical association of individual TCRs with disease status, and machine learning. A later analysis re-examined previously published TCR beta repertoires from just over 650 donors and added high-resolution HLA genotyping to investigate patterns of TCR occurrence. The later analysis used no new phenotypic data to find candidate immune exposures, relying instead on TCR beta sequences and their occurrence across donors. To decide whether each TCR beta V gene segment behaved as functional or pseudogenic, an earlier analysis of some 600 of the donors relied on high-throughput TCR beta sequencing. Donor age, sex, ethnicity and CMV serostatus were compiled together with the repertoire data. A later genetic analysis took genome-wide SNP genotypes for 398 of the 666 donors and used that subset as a discovery cohort. All discovery cohort repertoires had been generated on a single sequencing platform. Class I and class II HLA loci were covered by the typing at four-digit resolution. Typing coverage differed by locus: A, B, C, DRB1 and DQB1 were typed in roughly 620-640 donors, DQA1 in 522, DPA1 in 600 to 610, and DPB1 in just under 490. Four to six DR-DQ haplotypes were handled as single units for association and clustering, since linkage in the cohort was strong. Among about 390 genotyped donors of the cohort, an average of around 240,000 unique TCR beta nucleotide sequences were sequenced per donor, roughly 18% of them non-productive.

The cohort consisted of 600 to 700 healthy bone marrow donors. All cohort members were sampled while nominally healthy, although unrecorded immune exposures were likely present. The donor tested CMV seropositive, placing the donor among the 289 seropositive members of the cohort. A peripheral blood sample was collected from each donor, and TCR beta sequencing was performed on peripheral blood mononuclear cells. Genomic DNA was extracted from the blood cell samples with the Qiagen DNeasy Blood Extraction Kit. Receptor amplification or capture employed the immunoSEQ multiplex PCR assay. For the multiplex PCR, a mixture combining 60 forward primers for TCR Vbeta segments and 13 reverse primers for TCR Jbeta segments was used. The CDR3 region of rearranged TCR beta genes was amplified from genomic DNA with a multiplex PCR assay. On the Illumina HiSeq System, the amplified TCR beta libraries were sequenced as 87-base-pair reads. In the source study's methods: In a later analysis, approximately 74 million unique TCR beta chains were counted across the roughly 670 repertoires, and roughly 9.9 million of these chains were shared by at least two donors. To remove PCR and sequencing errors, raw reads were error-corrected and collapsed into unique sequences using a nearest-neighbor algorithm that merged closely related sequences. V, D and J gene segments were assigned by aligning CDR3 sequences to IMGT reference sequences. For a sequence to be retained, at least a six-nucleotide match to both a V gene segment and a J gene segment was required. Rearrangements were called productive when the CDR3 lacked stop codons and stayed in frame with V and J; all others were non-productive. Following IMGT convention, CDR3 was defined as the stretch from the second conserved V-encoded cysteine up to the conserved J-encoded phenylalanine. The earlier analysis of some 550 of the donors excluded any sequence lacking an unambiguous match to a single V gene segment. In an earlier analysis of 587 of the donors, a V segment was called functional when productive rearrangements were above 56.7%, and segregating when the standard deviation between donors exceeded 5%. A statistical classification framework was developed to diagnose cytomegalovirus status using the catalog of TCR beta chain sequences. In a later analysis, TCR nucleotide sequences were compared against IMGT/GENE-DB human TR gene sequences so that V and J genes could be assigned. A later analysis assigned CDR3 sequences and most-parsimonious VDJ recombination scenarios with the TCRdist pipeline. In a later analysis, each TCR beta chain was defined by its CDR3 amino acid sequence together with its V-gene family, and reads without a unique V-gene family were excluded. To address suspected cross-contamination and a sequencing artifact, a later analysis removed approximately 600 highly shared, low-generation-probability nucleotide sequences. In a later analysis, a clonal expansion index for each public chain was calculated from normalized within-repertoire ranks of inferred template counts. In a later analysis, generation probabilities were computed with a VDJ recombination model fitted to out-of-frame rearrangements, and the resulting probabilities were checked against IGoR. Hypergeometric tests were used in a later analysis to score TCR-TCR, TCR-HLA and TCR-CMV co-occurrence, with a repertoire-size bias correction applied to the TCR pairs. In a later analysis, false discovery rates were estimated by permuting HLA or CMV assignments 20 times. In a later analysis, co-occurring TCRs were grouped with DBSCAN, and TCRdist sequence similarity was added when clustering was performed within HLA-allele-positive subsets. Co-occurrence clustering excluded repertoires with fewer than 30,000 or more than 120,000 public chains, plus five with anomalous nucleotide sharing. The table comes from immuneACCESS by way of TCRdb, which keeps in-frame sequences with V and J called. Part of the clones is missing from these tables; in studies checked, under half for an unresolved V gene and the rest for unknown reasons. For V, J and clone size, that table is used; D and trimming come from the DNA. The sample table gives over 200,000 clones. The ten most abundant clones make up 0.75% to 1% of the sample.

V is shortened by 5 bases, J by 3 bases, and the region joining them spans 17 bases. CDR1 and CDR2 are drawn from the germline V gene (reference sequence): LNHDA, SQIVND. Its CDR3 holds 15 amino acids, cysteine through phenylalanine. CDR3 DNA is the only sequence kept; it has 45 bases, read in frame from the first base. Overall study results and their limits: It was suggested by the authors that the approach could potentially be generalized to other disease states and immunological phenotypes. In a later analysis, the rate of TCR association differed among HLA loci, with DRB1 alleles having the most associated TCRs and HLA-C alleles having the fewest. In this cohort, only TCR beta chains were sequenced, and detectable features were limited by the absence of alpha or paired-chain data. In an earlier analysis of some 500 of the donors, most TCR beta V segments were observed in productive rearrangements about 87% or about 30% of the time, broadly matching IMGT annotations. Specific HLA alleles were associated with 15,000 to 20,000 TCR beta sequences at a false discovery rate of 0.05 in a later analysis. Because counts were too low, roughly 17 rarely observed V segments, including chromosome 9 orphons, were left out of the earlier analysis of 587 of the donors. Presence/absence analyses assumed roughly uniform sequencing depth across donors, an assumption that may not hold. Most TCR sequences were observed very rarely across donors, whereas some public TCRs were present in many individuals. Because the 87-base-pair reads could not distinguish some IMGT-functional V segments, including TRBV6-2 and TRBV6-3, those segments were excluded. In vitro tests confirmed that a few of the cytomegalovirus-associated TCR beta chains recognize cytomegalovirus antigens. A cluster of highly shared sequence variants was judged likely to be a technical artifact of the sequencing pipeline. For the cohort, immune exposure information was limited to CMV serostatus. According to a later analysis, parvovirus B19, influenza, CMV and Epstein-Barr virus appeared linked to several top co-occurrence clusters. Cytomegalovirus status was reported to be diagnosed by the classifier with high specificity and sensitivity in both the original and validation cohorts. Compared with equally common non-associated chains, HLA-associated TCR beta chains in a later analysis were more clonally expanded and had lower generation probabilities. Linkage disequilibrium might explain the correlated functional status among segregating V segments, but an unknown experimental factor could not be ruled out. Most CMV-associated TCR beta chains appeared to be HLA-restricted in a later analysis, and the HLA associations seemed to be driven largely by CMV exposure. V-gene and J-gene trimming of TCR beta chains was associated with a missense DCLRE1C variant in a later genetic analysis, and the association was replicated in an independent cohort. When HLA alleles, especially DR and DQ, strongly co-occurred, TCR associations were difficult to assign to individual alleles. The study gave a list of under 200 TCR beta chains associated with cytomegalovirus. Because some donors lacked HLA typing at each locus, the association tests relied only on the typed subset. A further reported finding was that TCR beta sequences accurately predicted the HLA-A and HLA-B alleles for most subjects in the first cohort. According to a later genetic analysis, donors in an Asian-associated ancestry cluster had fewer N-insertions in productive TCRs than the roughly 700-donor mean.

As regards this clone: It lacks a known antigen.

The sample was PBMCs. Recombination connected TRBV19 to TRBJ2-7; the D region possibly corresponds to TRBD2 (5 bases align). The sequence derives from a woman in her twenties or thirties in good health and CMV-seropositive. CDR3 region: CASSAQGGDLYEQYF. The DNA reads as follows: TGTGCCAGTAGTGCCCAAGGAGGAGACCTCTACGAGCAGTACTTC.